This T cell receptor (beta chain) was captured by sequencing in a study of early T cells in non-severe SARS-CoV-2 infection. Study-level background: From unsorted whole blood, bulk RNA was sequenced, and the chains remained unpaired.

Unique molecular identifiers (one per individual cDNA molecule) were attached. TCRdb recomputed calls from the 5' RACE reads with MiXCR, one row per CDR3 protein. The table has under 45,000 distinct CDR3 sequences, less than 7% seen once; the top ten hold 20% to 25%. This clonotype was counted at least ten times. Its matching antigen is unknown. V dropped 6 bases and J dropped 3 bases, with 21 bases sitting between them. The CDR3 covers 16 residues. General study findings and limits: In VDJdb matching, anti-spike CD8 responses were favored while private and CD4 specificities went missing.

The chain has TRBV12-3 or TRBV12-4 and TRBJ2-7, with D possibly being TRBD1 or TRBD2 (5 bases each). The TCR sequence derives from an adult who was a healthcare worker with PCR-confirmed SARS-CoV-2 infection or an uninfected control (not recorded which). Sequenced material: whole blood, taken at baseline. The CDR3, as DNA: TGTGCCAGCAGACAGGCTGAGGGGAGAGATTTCTACGAGCAGTACTTC. Amino acid sequence: CASRQAEGRDFYEQYF.